The 2 T cell receptor beta chains in this list originate from one sample, sequenced in a study of cytomegalovirus exposure and HLA in healthy donors (dated by TCRdb to the late 2010s). Library prep was done by the immunoSEQ multiplex PCR assay. For the multiplex PCR, a mixture combining 60 forward primers for TCR Vbeta segments and 13 reverse primers for TCR Jbeta segments was used. TCRdb mirrors the immuneACCESS table, restricted to in-frame sequences. Some clones are absent from its copies; in checked studies, under half trace to an unresolved V gene, and the reason for the others is unknown. The table for this sample lists 50,000 or so clones; around 70% of them were counted only once. Of the sample, over 8% falls within the top ten clones. Sequenced material: PBMCs. These receptors came from a woman between 50 and 59 years old in good health and CMV-seronegative.

In its sample, this clone was seen a few times. Here the CDR3 reads CASSWAPGTSLNEQYF. In DNA form, the CDR3 reads TGTGCCAGCAGCTGGGCCCCCGGGACTAGTCTCAACGAGCAGTACTTC. This rearrangement joins TRBV7-2 to TRBJ2-7, with 8 bases lining up with TRBD2. With V trimmed by 4 bases and J by 5 bases, 13 bases remained unmatched. The CDR3 runs to 16 residues. Germline lookup yields CDR1 SGHTA and CDR2 FQGNSA.

In its sample, this clone was seen a few times. The chain combines TRBV27 with TRBJ2-3; tentatively, D is TRBD2 (6 bases). Trimming shortened V by 7 bases and J by 6 bases, and 17 bases separated the two germline ends. Germline-derived CDR1 and CDR2 are MNHEY and SMNVEV (reference sequence). CDR3 length equals 14 residues. The DNA for the CDR3 is TGTGCCAGCAAGCTTGGAGGGGAGACGGATACGCAGTATTTT. Amino acids: CASKLGGETDTQYF.